This TCR beta chain was sequenced during a study of blood T cell repertoires in COVID-19. This clone was detected once. V lost 4 bases and J lost 3, with 9 bases in between. Germline values: CDR1 SGHTA, CDR2 FQGNSA. This CDR3 contains 14 residues. Some clones are missing from TCRdb's copy, which holds only in-frame ones; the method was immunoSEQ multiplex PCR. The sample has around 190,000 clones; about 83% are singletons. The chain has TRBV7-2 and TRBJ1-4; the D gene is possibly TRBD1 (5 bases). The source is a human donor in a cohort sampled during active COVID-19. Sequenced sample: peripheral blood. Here the CDR3 reads CASSSGLANEKLFF. The CDR3 DNA is TGTGCCAGCAGCTCAGGGTTGGCTAATGAAAAACTGTTTTTT.